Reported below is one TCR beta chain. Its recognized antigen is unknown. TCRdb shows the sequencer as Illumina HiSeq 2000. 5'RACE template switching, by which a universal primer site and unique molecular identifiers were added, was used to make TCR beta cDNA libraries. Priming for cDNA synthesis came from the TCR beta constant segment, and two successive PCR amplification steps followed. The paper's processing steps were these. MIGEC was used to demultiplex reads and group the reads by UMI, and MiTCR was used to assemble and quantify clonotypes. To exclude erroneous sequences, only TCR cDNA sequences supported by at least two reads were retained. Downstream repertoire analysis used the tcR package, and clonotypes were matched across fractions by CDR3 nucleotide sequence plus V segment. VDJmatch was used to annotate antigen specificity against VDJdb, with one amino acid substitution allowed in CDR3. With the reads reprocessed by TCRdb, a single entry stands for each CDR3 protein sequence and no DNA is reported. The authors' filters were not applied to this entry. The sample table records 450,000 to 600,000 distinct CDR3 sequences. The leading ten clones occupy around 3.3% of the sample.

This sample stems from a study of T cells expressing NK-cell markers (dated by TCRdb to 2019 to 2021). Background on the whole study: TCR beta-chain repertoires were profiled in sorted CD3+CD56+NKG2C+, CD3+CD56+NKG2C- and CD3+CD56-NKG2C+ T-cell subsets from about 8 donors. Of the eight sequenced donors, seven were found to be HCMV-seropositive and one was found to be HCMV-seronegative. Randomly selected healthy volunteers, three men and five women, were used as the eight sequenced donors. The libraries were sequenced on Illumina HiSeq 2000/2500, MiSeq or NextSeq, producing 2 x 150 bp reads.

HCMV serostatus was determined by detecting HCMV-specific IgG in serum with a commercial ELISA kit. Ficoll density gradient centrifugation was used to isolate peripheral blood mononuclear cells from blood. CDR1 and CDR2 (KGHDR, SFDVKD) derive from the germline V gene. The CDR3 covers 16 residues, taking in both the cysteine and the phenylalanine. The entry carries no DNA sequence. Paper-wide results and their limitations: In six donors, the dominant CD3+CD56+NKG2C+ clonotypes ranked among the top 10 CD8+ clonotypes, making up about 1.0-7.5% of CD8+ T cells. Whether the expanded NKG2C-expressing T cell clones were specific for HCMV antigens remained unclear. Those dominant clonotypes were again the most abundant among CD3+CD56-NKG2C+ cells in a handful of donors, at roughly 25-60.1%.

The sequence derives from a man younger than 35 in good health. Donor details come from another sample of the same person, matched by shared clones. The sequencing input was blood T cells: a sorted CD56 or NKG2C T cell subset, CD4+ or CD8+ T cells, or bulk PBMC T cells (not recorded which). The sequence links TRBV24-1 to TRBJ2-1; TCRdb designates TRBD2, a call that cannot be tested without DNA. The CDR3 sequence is CATSDLGSGRENEQFF.